Following are 17 T cell receptor beta chains from one sample sequenced in a study of cytomegalovirus exposure and HLA in healthy donors. 60 Vbeta and 13 Jbeta primers were used in PCR. Clones were read by immunoSEQ multiplex PCR, and TCRdb kept only the in-frame ones, dropping some. The sample has approximately 220,000 clones, about three quarters seen once; the top ten hold 1.8%. Sequencing input: PBMCs. The receptors shown here come from a male donor in good health and CMV-seronegative.

The CDR3 region is CAISEGRGSGELFF. CDR3 nucleotide sequence: TGTGCCATCAGTGAGGGAAGGGGGAGCGGGGAGCTGTTTTTT. This chain connects TRBV10-3 to TRBJ2-2; maybe TRBD1 (6 bases). Germline CDR1 reads ENHRY; CDR2 reads SYGVKD. Trimming stripped 2 bases from V and 7 bases from J, with 11 bases between. This CDR3 contains 14 residues.

This clone was observed once. The chain recombines TRBV7-8 with TRBJ2-7; D call uncertain. The V end lost 0 bases, the J end lost 0 bases, and 9 bases lay between the germline ends. There are 15 residues in the CDR3. CDR1 SGHVS and CDR2 FQNEAQ come from the germline V gene. CDR3: CASSLAPGSSYEQYF. In DNA, the CDR3 is TGTGCCAGCAGCTTAGCACCAGGAAGCTCCTACGAGCAGTACTTC.

V and J are TRBV6-5 and TRBJ2-4, with 8 bases identical to TRBD2. V was clipped by 0 bases and J by 5 bases; unmatched bases: 3. Germline V gives CDR1 MNHEY, CDR2 SVGAGI. CDR3 length: 15 amino acids. The CDR3 region has the DNA TGTGCCAGCAGTTACTCAGGGACTAGACAAAACATTCAGTACTTC. This gives the protein CASSYSGTRQNIQYF.

The rearrangement uses TRBV9 and TRBJ1-1; no definite D call. CDR3 length equals 16 residues. V dropped 0 bases and J dropped 0 bases, with 12 bases sitting between them. Germline V gene lookup returns CDR1 SGDLS and CDR2 YYNGEE. The CDR3 protein is CASSVVGRGMNTEAFF. The DNA of the CDR3 is TGTGCCAGCAGCGTAGTTGGGAGAGGGATGAACACTGAAGCTTTCTTT.

V gene TRBV15 combines with J gene TRBJ2-7; D is possibly TRBD2 (6 bases). In germline, CDR1 is LNHNV, CDR2 YYDKDF (reference sequence). V shed 3 bases and J shed 3 bases, with 12 bases lying between them. The CDR3 spans 14 residues. The CDR3 region is CATSRPGLSYEQYF. The CDR3, as DNA: TGTGCCACCAGCAGGCCGGGACTGAGCTACGAGCAGTACTTC.

This clone has only one observation. The V call is TRBV7-2, the J call TRBJ1-2; D gene ambiguous. The CDR3 loop spans 16 amino acids. The V end lost 1 base, the J end lost 2 bases, and 14 bases lay between the germline ends. In germline, CDR1 is SGHTA, CDR2 FQGNSA. For the CDR3, the DNA is TGTGCCAGCAGCTTAGTTCGCCAGACTCAAAACTATGGCTACACCTTC. Translated, it gives CASSLVRQTQNYGYTF.

The rearrangement joins TRBV5-1 to TRBJ2-5; TRBD2 matches at 8 bases. TRBJ2-7 matches the DNA end more closely, so the J call is doubtful. The CDR3 consists of 14 residues. Germline V gene lookup returns CDR1 SGHRS and CDR2 YFSETQ. CDR3 nucleotides: TGCGCCAGCCGCGGTTGGACTAGCACCTACGAGCAGTACTTC. Translating it yields CASRGWTSTYEQYF.

This clone was picked up many times. The V and J genes are TRBV7-9 and TRBJ1-5, with D maybe TRBD1 (6 bases). The CDR3 sequence is 14 residues long. Germline CDR1 is SEHNR and CDR2 is FQNEAQ (reference sequence). Trimming stripped 1 base from V and 6 bases from J, with 10 bases between. CDR3 amino acids: CASSLEGGAQPQHF. The DNA of the CDR3 is TGTGCCAGCAGCTTAGAAGGGGGGGCTCAGCCCCAGCATTTT.

CDR3 region: CAWSLDYTRDTEAFF. The CDR3 nucleotides read TGTGCCTGGAGTCTAGACTACACCCGGGACACTGAAGCTTTCTTT. The J gene is TRBJ1-1, the V gene TRBV30; D gene ambiguous. The V end lost 2 bases, the J end lost 3 bases, and 16 bases lay between the germline ends. The CDR3 runs to 15 residues. The germline V gene has CDR1 GTSNPN and CDR2 SVGIG (reference sequence).

J is TRBJ1-2 and V is TRBV9; TRBD1 matches at 10 bases. The J segment lost 7 bases and the V segment lost 4 bases, leaving 16 bases of the junction unmatched. The CDR3 extends over 17 amino acids. Germline loops: CDR1 SGDLS, CDR2 YYNGEE. DNA of the CDR3: TGTGCCAGCAGCCCCGGTGGAGACAGGGGGCGCGGAGGTGGCTACACCTTC. It yields the protein CASSPGGDRGRGGGYTF.

The chain uses TRBV15 and TRBJ2-7, with D perhaps matching TRBD2 (5 bases). This CDR3 comprises 15 residues. Germline CDR1 is LNHNV and CDR2 is YYDKDF (reference sequence). The ends were cut back, 0 bases at V and 3 bases at J, with 12 bases in the middle. This CDR3 is CATSRDRSGGYEQYF. The CDR3 nucleotides are TGTGCCACCAGCAGAGATCGGTCAGGAGGCTACGAGCAGTACTTC.

The CDR3 sequence is CASSLAGQGFNEQYF. The CDR3 nucleotides are TGCGCCAGCAGCTTGGCGGGACAGGGTTTTAACGAGCAGTACTTC. The rearrangement uses TRBV5-1 and TRBJ2-7; 9 nucleotides match TRBD1. Germline CDR1 and CDR2: SGHRS and YFSETQ. This CDR3 has 15 amino acids. Trimming took 0 bases from V and 5 from J; bases not matched to a gene: 6.

This clone was seen a single time. The gene calls are TRBV7-3 and TRBJ2-1; D might be TRBD2 (6 bases). This CDR3 has 14 amino acids. Trimming left V 4 bases short and J 8 bases short, with 15 bases between. Germline CDR1 SGHTA, CDR2 FQGTGA. CDR3 region: CASSYGGAGDEQFF. The CDR3 bases are TGTGCCAGCAGCTACGGGGGTGCCGGCGATGAGCAGTTCTTC.

The chain is built from TRBV21-1 and TRBJ2-2; the D segment call TRBD1 is taken from the table without a DNA check. TRBV21-1 is designated a pseudogene. The CDR3 is 16 residues long. The CDR3 DNA reads as TGTGCCAGCAGCAAAAGTAGACAGGGCGATAGCGGGGAGCTGTTTTTT. Translating it yields CASSKSRQGDSGELFF.

In its sample, this clone was seen a few times. V and J are TRBV4-3 and TRBJ1-1; no reliable D call. The CDR3 is 14 residues long. The V end lost 0 bases, the J end lost 2 bases, and 7 bases lay between the germline ends. Germline-derived CDR1 and CDR2 are LGHNA and YSLEER. The CDR3 spells CASSQDWRNTEAFF. The CDR3, as DNA: TGCGCCAGCAGCCAAGATTGGAGAAACACTGAAGCTTTCTTT.

Written as DNA, the CDR3 is TGTGCCAGCAGCCTAACTTCGAGCCCGTACAATGAGCAGTTCTTC. Amino acids: CASSLTSSPYNEQFF. The chain recombines TRBV9 with TRBJ2-1; D is unclear. Germline V lookup: CDR1 SGDLS, CDR2 YYNGEE. The CDR3 has 15 residues. The V end was cut by 4 bases, the J end by 4 bases, with 15 bases between.

This chain links TRBV4-3 with TRBJ2-5; D not certain. CDR3 size: 18 residues. Trimming stripped 4 bases from V and 0 bases from J, with 21 bases between. CDR1 and CDR2 (germline): LGHNA, YSLEER. The CDR3 reads CASSPRSPIDGYQETQYF. In DNA form, the CDR3 reads TGCGCCAGCAGCCCTCGTTCGCCCATTGACGGGTACCAAGAGACCCAGTACTTC.